One sample yielded the 8 T cell receptor beta chains listed below, sequenced in a study of PD-1 blockade in classical Hodgkin lymphoma. The table came from immunoSEQ multiplex PCR; TCRdb's copy has only in-frame clones and leaves some out. The sample holds approximately 10,000 clones, 70% to 80% seen once. Each patient experienced a relapse that followed autologous stem cell transplantation, and brentuximab vedotin exposure varied. Purified CD4+ T cells were obtained from thawed PBMCs through magnetic negative selection. This material consisted of CD4+ T cells from blood, taken at baseline. The receptors shown here come from a human donor with classical Hodgkin lymphoma.

V usage is TRBV4-1 and J usage is TRBJ2-7; D is unclear. CDR1 and CDR2 from the germline V gene are MGHRA and YSYEKL. V was shortened by 4 bases and J by 4 bases, with 11 bases between the two germline ends. This CDR3 is 13 amino acids long. The CDR3: CASSPSTEYEQYF. CDR3 in DNA: TGCGCCAGCAGCCCATCGACGGAATACGAGCAGTACTTC.

This rearrangement joins TRBV29-1 to TRBJ2-2, with 8 positions matching TRBD1. Germline-derived CDR1 and CDR2 are SQVTM and ANQGSEA. V lost 6 bases, J lost 8 bases, and 11 bases stayed unmatched. This CDR3 comprises 14 residues. DNA of the CDR3: TGCAGCGTAACCGGACAGGGTTCATGGGGGGAGCTGTTTTTT. Protein: CSVTGQGSWGELFF.

This chain connects TRBV10-2 to TRBJ2-7; D ambiguous. The CDR3 has 14 residues. In germline, CDR1 is WSHSY, CDR2 SAAADI. The V and J ends lost 0 bases and 3 bases respectively, with 9 bases between them. The CDR3 loop reads CASSESGIDYEQYF. The CDR3 nucleotides read TGCGCCAGCAGTGAGTCGGGAATTGACTACGAGCAGTACTTC.

This clone was picked up a small number of times. V and J are TRBV27 and TRBJ1-2, with D perhaps matching TRBD1 (5 bases). Germline CDR1 reads MNHEY; CDR2 reads SMNVEV (reference sequence). The V gene lost 6 bases and the J gene lost 4 bases, with 9 bases spanning the gap. The CDR3 totals 12 residues. This CDR3 reads CASSDRLYGYTF. CDR3 nucleotides: TGTGCCAGCAGCGACAGACTCTATGGCTACACCTTC.

This clone was counted only a few times. The rearrangement uses TRBV11-2 and TRBJ1-2; unclear D gene. With 7 bases removed from V and 2 bases from J, the gap between germline ends came to 11 bases. The germline V gene has CDR1 SGHAT and CDR2 FQNNGV. CDR3 length: 13 amino acids. CDR3 in DNA: TGTGCCAGCACGGGATTAGGAAACTATGGCTACACCTTC. Translating it yields CASTGLGNYGYTF.

The V call is TRBV21-1, the J call TRBJ1-5. TRBV21-1 is a pseudogene segment. The CDR3 contains 13 residues. The CDR3 here is CASSKSPHGPQHF. CDR3 coding DNA: TGTGCCAGCAGCAAAAGTCCGCACGGGCCCCAGCATTTT.

The V and J genes are TRBV19 and TRBJ2-2; no clear D. V lost 5 bases and J 1 base, leaving 8 bases between the germline ends. Germline V gene data show CDR1 as LNHDA and CDR2 as SQIVND (reference sequence). This CDR3 region has 14 residues. In DNA, the CDR3 is TGTGCCAGTAGTTTGACATGGAACACCGGGGAGCTGTTTTTT. Translating gives CASSLTWNTGELFF.

The V call is TRBV5-1, the J call TRBJ2-1, with D perhaps matching TRBD2 (5 bases). CDR1 and CDR2 from the germline V gene are SGHRS and YFSETQ. The CDR3 runs 14 residues. Trimming pared 4 bases from V and 6 bases from J, leaving 14 bases between. CDR3 nucleotide sequence: TGCGCCAGCAGCACGCCGGGGAGTAGCAATGAGCAGTTCTTC. It codes for CASSTPGSSNEQFF. The whole variable domain, filled in from reference TRBV5-1 and TRBJ2-1, reads KAGVTQTPRYLIKTRGQQVTLSCSPISGHRSVSWYQQTPGQGLQFLFEYFSETQRNKGNFPGRFSGRQFSNSRSEMNVSTLELGDSALYLCASSTPGSSNEQFFGPGTRLTVL.